The clone carrying this T cell receptor (beta chain) was seen more than once but under ten times. Antigen: not known. The CDR3 consists of 15 residues. Germline CDR1 and CDR2: LNHDA and SQIVND (reference sequence). Trimming cost V 1 base and J 7 bases, with 13 bases left between them. The data derive from a study of regulatory T cells in long-lasting Graves disease. The time point: newly diagnosed GD, antithyroid drugs for less than 3 months. The TCR library was made from RNA that had been extracted from PBMCs in TRIzol. General study findings and limits: Persistent-disease Graves' patients showed less TCR diversity than new cases.

iRepertoire HTBI primers and Arm-PCR of CDR3 regions built TCR beta libraries. MiXCR, applied by TCRdb to the multiplex PCR reads, yields one record per CDR3 protein. The sample carries roughly 400,000 distinct CDR3 sequences, 15% recorded once. These same records also appear under a second study, on T cells in Graves' hyperthyroidism and ophthalmopathy. This second report adds: First-round RT-PCR with HTBI primers amplified the TCR CDR3 region. Stable hyperthyroidism was told apart from ophthalmopathy by a model built on 13 V-J features.

The chain carries TRBV19 and TRBJ2-2; no clear D. This sequence was found in a middle-aged woman with Graves disease. The source material was peripheral blood mononuclear cells (PBMCs), sampled at new diagnosis, from a patient treated with antithyroid drugs. This CDR3 is CASSIAGLFGGELFF. In DNA, the CDR3 is TGTGCCAGTAGTATAGCGGGTCTGTTTGGCGGGGAGCTGTTTTTT.